A selection of T cell receptor beta chains follows, all from one sample in a study of vaccination and CD4 T cells after COVID-19. No antigens are known for them. TCRdb reprocessed the PCR reads with MiXCR, giving one entry per CDR3 protein. Of roughly 18,000 distinct CDR3 sequences listed, around 50% are singletons. This sample comprised CD4+ T cells from blood, cultured in vitro, obtained about 7 months after SARS-CoV-2 vaccination. These TCRs come from a human donor who had recovered from COVID-19. CDR3s include the opening cysteine and the closing phenylalanine or tryptophan. The size field is filled for only some rows; it gives once, few, many or a size class.

abundance	j_gene	len	v_gene	CDR3aa
few	TRBJ2-2	15	TRBV28	CASSSRTGGGGELFF
.	TRBJ1-5	18	TRBV4-2	CASSQRDSGLYSNQPQHF
.	TRBJ1-1	14	TRBV20-1	CSAMGRTIGTEAFF
few	TRBJ1-5	14	TRBV27	CASSRQASNQPQHF
.	TRBJ1-2	15	TRBV2	CASSGGAGRNYGYTF
.	TRBJ2-3	15	TRBV28	CASKFRGIPRDTQYF
few	TRBJ2-5	13	TRBV11-2	CASSLDWERTQYF
.	TRBJ2-2	12	TRBV20-1	CSARTGGGELFF
.	TRBJ2-1	14	TRBV20-1	CSAPASGGYNEQFF
few	TRBJ1-5	12	TRBV7-2	CASSLGEQPQHF
.	TRBJ1-3	19	TRBV20-1	CSATSPQERQGASGNTIYF
few	TRBJ2-3	15	TRBV20-1	CSARDWAASTDTQYF
.	TRBJ2-6	19	TRBV27	CASSLRRQGGYSGANVLTF
.	TRBJ2-2	17	TRBV6-1	CASSEAGHLSNTGELFF
.	TRBJ2-1	13	TRBV7-6	CASSRRGGNEQFF
.	TRBJ2-2	15	TRBV6-1	CASYPGLLLPGELFF
.	TRBJ2-7	14	TRBV7-8	CASSLGTGTYEQYF
.	TRBJ1-1	13	TRBV6-1	CASRRDLGTEAFF
few	TRBJ1-1	16	TRBV7-9	CASTRQPGAGNTEAFF
.	TRBJ2-1	16	TRBV15	CATSRDRTSGGAEQFF
.	TRBJ2-7	14	TRBV20-1	CSAKVPGTYYEQYF
.	TRBJ2-7	17	TRBV27	CASSLLGQPISSYEQYF
once	TRBJ1-1	11	TRBV6-1	CASSPQNEAFF
.	TRBJ2-5	15	TRBV2	CASSEGRLAQETQYF
few	TRBJ2-5	19	TRBV7-9	CASSLRGVAGARSQETQYF
.	TRBJ2-7	16	TRBV4-3	CASSQDWQAKTYEQYF
once	TRBJ2-7	13	TRBV20-1	CSAKAGYYYEQYF
few	TRBJ2-3	13	TRBV7-9	CASTVASTDTQYF
.	TRBJ2-5	14	TRBV12-3/TRBV12-4	CASSWGQPKETQYF
medium-sized	TRBJ1-5	12	TRBV28	CASSLYRQPQHF
.	TRBJ2-5	15	TRBV19	CASSIPRDGKETQYF
.	TRBJ2-3	14	TRBV2	CASRPQTESDTQYF
few	TRBJ1-2	15	TRBV30	CAWSDYKGGGYGYTF
once	TRBJ1-5	16	TRBV6-1	CAANISRAGRYQPQHF
once	TRBJ2-7	19	TRBV20-1	CSARRPLAVPPWSSYEQYF
.	TRBJ1-4	12	TRBV6-2/TRBV6-3	CASKQSNEKLFF
few	TRBJ2-3	14	TRBV15	CATSRGAVTDTQYF
.	TRBJ2-3	17	TRBV11-1	CASSPFLGLAGEDTQYF
.	TRBJ2-3	16	TRBV20-1	CSARDLDPTGTDTQYF
.	TRBJ2-1	12	TRBV27	CARRLRDNEQFF
.	TRBJ2-3	14	TRBV20-1	CSAVNRVGADTQYF
few	TRBJ2-5	16	TRBV7-2	CASSPRGLAGQETQYF
.	TRBJ1-1	14	TRBV20-1	CSARSKPLNTEAFF
.	TRBJ1-2	17	TRBV20-1	CSAPGQGTSFFNYGYTF
.	TRBJ2-2	16	TRBV2	CASSTGTGRNTGELFF
.	TRBJ1-2	14	TRBV7-8	CASSLGDSRYGYTF
.	TRBJ2-3	13	TRBV12-3/TRBV12-4	CASTSTGADTQYF
.	TRBJ1-6	14	TRBV15	CATSRKGGNSPLHF
.	TRBJ2-2	17	TRBV6-1	CASSPRASGSLVGELFF
.	TRBJ1-1	13	TRBV6-1	CASSETQNTEAFF